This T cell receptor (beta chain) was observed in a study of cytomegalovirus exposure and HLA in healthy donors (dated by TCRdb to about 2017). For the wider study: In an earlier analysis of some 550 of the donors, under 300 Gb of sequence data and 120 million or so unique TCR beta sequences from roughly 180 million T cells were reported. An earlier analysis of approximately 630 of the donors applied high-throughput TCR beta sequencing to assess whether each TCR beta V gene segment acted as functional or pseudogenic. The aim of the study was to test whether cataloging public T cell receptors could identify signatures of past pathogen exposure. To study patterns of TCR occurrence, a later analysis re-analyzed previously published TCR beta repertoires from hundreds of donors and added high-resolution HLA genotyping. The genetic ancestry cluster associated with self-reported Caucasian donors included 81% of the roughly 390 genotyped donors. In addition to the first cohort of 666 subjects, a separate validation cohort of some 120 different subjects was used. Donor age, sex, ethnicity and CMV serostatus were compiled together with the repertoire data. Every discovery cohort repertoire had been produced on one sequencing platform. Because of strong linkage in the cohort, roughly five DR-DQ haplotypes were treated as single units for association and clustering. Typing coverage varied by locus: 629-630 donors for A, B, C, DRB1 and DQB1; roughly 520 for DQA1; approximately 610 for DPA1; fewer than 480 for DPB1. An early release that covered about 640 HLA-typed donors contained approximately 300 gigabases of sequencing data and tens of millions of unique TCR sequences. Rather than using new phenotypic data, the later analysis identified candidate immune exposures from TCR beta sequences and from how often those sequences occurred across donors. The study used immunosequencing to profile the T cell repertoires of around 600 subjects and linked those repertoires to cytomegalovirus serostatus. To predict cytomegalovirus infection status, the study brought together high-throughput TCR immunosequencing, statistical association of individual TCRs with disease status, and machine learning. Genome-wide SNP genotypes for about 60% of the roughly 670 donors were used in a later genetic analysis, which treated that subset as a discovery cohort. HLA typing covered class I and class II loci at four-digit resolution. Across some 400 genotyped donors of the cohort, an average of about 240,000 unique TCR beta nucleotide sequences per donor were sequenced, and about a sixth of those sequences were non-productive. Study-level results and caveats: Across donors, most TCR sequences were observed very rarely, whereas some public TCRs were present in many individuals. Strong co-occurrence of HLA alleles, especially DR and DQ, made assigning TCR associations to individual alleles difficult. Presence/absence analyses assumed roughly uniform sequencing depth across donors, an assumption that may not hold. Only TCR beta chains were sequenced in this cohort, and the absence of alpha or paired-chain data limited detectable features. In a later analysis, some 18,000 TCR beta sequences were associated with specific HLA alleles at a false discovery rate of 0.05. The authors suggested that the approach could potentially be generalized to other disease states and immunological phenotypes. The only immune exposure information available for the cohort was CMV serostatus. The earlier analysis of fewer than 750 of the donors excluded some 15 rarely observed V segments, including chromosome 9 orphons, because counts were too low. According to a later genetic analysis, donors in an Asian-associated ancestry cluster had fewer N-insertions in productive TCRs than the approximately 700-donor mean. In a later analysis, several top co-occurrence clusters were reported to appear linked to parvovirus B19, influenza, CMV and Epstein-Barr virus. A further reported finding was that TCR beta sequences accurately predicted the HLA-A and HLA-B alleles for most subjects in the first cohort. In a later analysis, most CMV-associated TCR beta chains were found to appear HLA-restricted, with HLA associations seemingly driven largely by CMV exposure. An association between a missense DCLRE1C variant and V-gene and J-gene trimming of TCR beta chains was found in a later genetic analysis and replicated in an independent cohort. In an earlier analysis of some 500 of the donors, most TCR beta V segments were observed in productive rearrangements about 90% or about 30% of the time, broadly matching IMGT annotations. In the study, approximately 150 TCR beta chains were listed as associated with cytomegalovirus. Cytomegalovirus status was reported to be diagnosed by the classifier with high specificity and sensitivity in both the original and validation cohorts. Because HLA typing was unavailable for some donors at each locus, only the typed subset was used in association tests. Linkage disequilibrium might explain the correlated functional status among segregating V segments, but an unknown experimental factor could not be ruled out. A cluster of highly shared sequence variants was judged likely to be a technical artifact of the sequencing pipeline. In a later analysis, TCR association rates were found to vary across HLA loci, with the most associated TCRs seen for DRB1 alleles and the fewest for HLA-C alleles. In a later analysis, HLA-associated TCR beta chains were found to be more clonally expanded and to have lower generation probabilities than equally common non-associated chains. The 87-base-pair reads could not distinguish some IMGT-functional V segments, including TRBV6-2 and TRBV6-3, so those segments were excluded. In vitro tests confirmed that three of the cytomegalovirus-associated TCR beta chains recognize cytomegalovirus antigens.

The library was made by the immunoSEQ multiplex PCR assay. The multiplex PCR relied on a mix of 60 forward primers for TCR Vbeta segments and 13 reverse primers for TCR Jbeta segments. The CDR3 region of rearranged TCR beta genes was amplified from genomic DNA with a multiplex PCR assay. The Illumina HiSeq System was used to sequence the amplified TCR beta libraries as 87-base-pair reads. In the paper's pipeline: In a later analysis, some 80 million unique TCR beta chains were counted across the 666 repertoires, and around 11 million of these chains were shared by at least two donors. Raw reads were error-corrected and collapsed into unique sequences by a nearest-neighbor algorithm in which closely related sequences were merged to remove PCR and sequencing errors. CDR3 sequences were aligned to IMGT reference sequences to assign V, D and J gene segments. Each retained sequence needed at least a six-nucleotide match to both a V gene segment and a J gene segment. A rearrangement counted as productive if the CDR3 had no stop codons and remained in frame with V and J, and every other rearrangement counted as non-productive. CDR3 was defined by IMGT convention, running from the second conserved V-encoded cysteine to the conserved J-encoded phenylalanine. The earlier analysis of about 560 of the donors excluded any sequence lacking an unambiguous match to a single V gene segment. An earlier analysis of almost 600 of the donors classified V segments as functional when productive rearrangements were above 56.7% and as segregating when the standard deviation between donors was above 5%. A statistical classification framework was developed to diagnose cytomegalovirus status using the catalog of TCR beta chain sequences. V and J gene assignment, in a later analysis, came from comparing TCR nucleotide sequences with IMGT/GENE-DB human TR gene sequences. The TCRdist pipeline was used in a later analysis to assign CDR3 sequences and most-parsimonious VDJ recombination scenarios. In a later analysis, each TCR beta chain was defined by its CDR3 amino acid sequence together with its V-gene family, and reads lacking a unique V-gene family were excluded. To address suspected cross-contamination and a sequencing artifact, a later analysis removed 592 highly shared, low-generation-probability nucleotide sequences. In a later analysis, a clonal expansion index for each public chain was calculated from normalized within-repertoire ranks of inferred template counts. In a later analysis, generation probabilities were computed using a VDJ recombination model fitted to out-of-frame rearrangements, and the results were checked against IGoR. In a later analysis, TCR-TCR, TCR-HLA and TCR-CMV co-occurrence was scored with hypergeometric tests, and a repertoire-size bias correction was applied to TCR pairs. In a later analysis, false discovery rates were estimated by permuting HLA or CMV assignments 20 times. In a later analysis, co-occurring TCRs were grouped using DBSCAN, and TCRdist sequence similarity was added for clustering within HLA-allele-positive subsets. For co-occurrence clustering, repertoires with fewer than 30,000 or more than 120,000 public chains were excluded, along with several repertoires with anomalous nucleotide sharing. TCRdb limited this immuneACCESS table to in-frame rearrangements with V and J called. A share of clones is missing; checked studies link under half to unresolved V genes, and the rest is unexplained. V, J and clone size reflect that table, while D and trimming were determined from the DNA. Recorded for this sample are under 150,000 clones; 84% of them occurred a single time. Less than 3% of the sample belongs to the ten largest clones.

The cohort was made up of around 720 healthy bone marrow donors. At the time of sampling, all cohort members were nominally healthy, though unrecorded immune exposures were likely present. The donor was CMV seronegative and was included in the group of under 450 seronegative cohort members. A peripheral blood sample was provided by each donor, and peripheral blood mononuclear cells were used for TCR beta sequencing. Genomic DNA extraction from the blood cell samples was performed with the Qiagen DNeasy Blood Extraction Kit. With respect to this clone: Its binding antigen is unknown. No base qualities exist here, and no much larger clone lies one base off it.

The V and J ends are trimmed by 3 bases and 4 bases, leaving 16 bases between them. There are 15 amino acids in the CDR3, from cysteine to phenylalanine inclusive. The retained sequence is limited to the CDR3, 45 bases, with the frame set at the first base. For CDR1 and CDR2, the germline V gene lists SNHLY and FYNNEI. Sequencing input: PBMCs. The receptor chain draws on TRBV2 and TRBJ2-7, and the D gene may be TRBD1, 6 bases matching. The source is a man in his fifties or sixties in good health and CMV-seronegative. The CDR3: CASSELGTRGYEQYF. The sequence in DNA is TGTGCCAGCAGTGAGTTAGGGACAAGGGGTTACGAGCAGTACTTC.